This T cell receptor (beta chain) was obtained from a study of shared clonotypes between healthy human individuals. Per germline, CDR1 SGHNT and CDR2 YENEEA. CDR3 length: 15 amino acids. The V end lost 5 bases, the J end lost 0 bases, and 11 bases lay between the germline ends. Here immunoSEQ multiplex PCR was the method, and the copy in TCRdb shows in-frame clones only, minus some. This sample has about 380,000 clones, with 96% found just once. To note about this clone: What it recognizes is unknown.

Notes on the study in general: In having few donors, the study represented limited genetic and exposure-history diversity. It was only blood that was sampled, and tissue repertoires likely differ. Non-shared clonotypes were found to have lower generation probabilities than the clonotypes that were shared by all four of the sorted-subset donors.

The chain couples TRBV11-3 to TRBJ2-1; no clear D. The sample taken for sequencing was memory CD8+ T cells sorted from blood. Sample subset: CD45RO+ cells pooled with CCR7-negative TemRA cells. The source is a man aged 30 to 45 in good health. In nucleotides, the CDR3 is TGTGCCAGCAGCCCCCGACTGAGCTCCTACAATGAGCAGTTCTTC. Translated, it gives CASSPRLSSYNEQFF.